This T cell receptor (beta chain) was retrieved from a study of OX40 agonist ivuxolimab in advanced cancers. Repertoires were generated with immunoSEQ multiplex PCR, while TCRdb's copy carries only in-frame clones and drops some. The table includes just over 90,000 clones, approximately 94% detected once. The TCR was taken from an adult with an advanced solid tumor such as melanoma, head and neck, liver or kidney cancer. This material consisted of CD4+ or CD8+ T cells sorted from blood, taken in a trial of the OX40 agonist ivuxolimab.

The CDR3 DNA sequence: TGTGCCAGCAGCACGAACAGGGGGCCCTCCTATAATTCACCCCTCCACTTT. Its translation: CASSTNRGPSYNSPLHF. V is TRBV13 and J is TRBJ1-6; 9 bases align to TRBD1. Germline values: CDR1 PRHDT, CDR2 FYEKMQ (reference sequence). The CDR3 length is 17 residues. V lost 5 bases and J lost 0; bases outside the gene matches: 5.